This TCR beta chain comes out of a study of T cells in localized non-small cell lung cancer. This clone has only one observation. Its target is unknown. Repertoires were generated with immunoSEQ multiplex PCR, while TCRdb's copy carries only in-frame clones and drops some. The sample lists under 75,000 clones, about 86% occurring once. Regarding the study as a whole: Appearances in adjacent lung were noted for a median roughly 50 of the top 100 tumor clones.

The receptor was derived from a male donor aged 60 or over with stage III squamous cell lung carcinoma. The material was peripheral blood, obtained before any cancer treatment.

This CDR3 reads CASSIDTARGVLADTQYF. In DNA form, the CDR3 reads TGTGCCAGTAGTATAGATACGGCCAGGGGAGTGTTAGCAGATACGCAGTATTTT. V gene TRBV19 combines with J gene TRBJ2-3; possibly TRBD1 for D (6 bases). The CDR3 has 18 amino acids. Trimming pared 0 bases from V and 4 bases from J, leaving 20 bases between. Germline assignment: CDR1 LNHDA and CDR2 SQIVND (reference sequence).